The source of this T cell receptor beta chain is a study of blood T cell repertoires in COVID-19. Study overall: The United States, Italy and Spain provided the acute and convalescent COVID-19 samples.

Sequencing was performed with immunoSEQ multiplex PCR; in TCRdb, only in-frame clones are kept and a portion is missing. The table lists about 160,000 clones, 82% of them singletons. This CDR3 is 16 amino acids long. The V gene lost 5 bases and the J gene lost 8 bases, with 21 bases spanning the gap. Germline V gene data show CDR1 as MNHEY and CDR2 as SMNVEV (reference sequence). This clone was counted only a few times. This sequence joins TRBV27 and TRBJ1-4, with D perhaps matching TRBD1 (6 bases). This TCR was sampled from a man between 60 and 75 years old who had recovered from COVID-19. The specimen sequenced was PBMCs or T cells enriched from blood (not recorded which). The CDR3 here is CASSHTLARGREKLFF. Written as DNA, the CDR3 is TGTGCCAGCAGTCACACCCTTGCCAGGGGACGGGAAAAACTGTTTTTT.